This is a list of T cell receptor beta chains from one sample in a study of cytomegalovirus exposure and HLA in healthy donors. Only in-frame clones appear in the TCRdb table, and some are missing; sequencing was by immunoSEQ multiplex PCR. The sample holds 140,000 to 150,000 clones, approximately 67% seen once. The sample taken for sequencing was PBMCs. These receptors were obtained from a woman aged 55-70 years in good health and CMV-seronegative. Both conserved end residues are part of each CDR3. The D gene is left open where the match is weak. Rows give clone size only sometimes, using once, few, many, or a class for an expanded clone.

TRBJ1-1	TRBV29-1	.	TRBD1	CSVVTGVTEAFF	TGCAGCGTAGTCACAGGGGTAACTGAAGCTTTCTTT
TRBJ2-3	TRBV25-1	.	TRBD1	CASSDRVGGQGATDTQYF	TGTGCCAGCAGTGATAGGGTGGGGGGACAGGGGGCAACAGATACGCAGTATTTT
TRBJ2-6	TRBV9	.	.	CASSPRDTFSSGANVLTF	TGTGCCAGCAGCCCACGGGACACCTTCAGCTCTGGGGCCAACGTCCTGACTTTC
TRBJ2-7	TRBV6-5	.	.	CASSYEGVHREQYF	TGTGCCAGCAGTTACGAAGGGGTACATCGCGAGCAGTACTTC
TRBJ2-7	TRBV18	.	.	CASSPSGSSYEQYF	TGTGCCAGCTCACCCTCGGGGAGCTCCTACGAGCAGTACTTC
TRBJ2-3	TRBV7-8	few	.	CASRIQVTDTQYF	TGTGCCAGCAGGATCCAGGTCACAGATACGCAGTATTTT
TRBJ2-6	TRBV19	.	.	CASLEFGGANVLTF	TGTGCCAGTCTCGAGTTTGGTGGGGCCAACGTCCTGACTTTC
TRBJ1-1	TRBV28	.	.	CASPPSRVYTEAFF	TGTGCCAGCCCTCCTTCTCGGGTATACACTGAAGCTTTCTTT
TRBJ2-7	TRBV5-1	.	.	CASSLTGINYEQYF	TGCGCCAGCAGCTTGACAGGGATAAACTACGAGCAGTACTTC
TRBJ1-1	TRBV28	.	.	CASSAQTGTNTEAFF	TGTGCCAGCAGTGCCCAAACAGGGACGAACACTGAAGCTTTCTTT
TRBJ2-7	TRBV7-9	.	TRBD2	CASSRRGGNLYEQYF	TGTGCCAGCAGCCGGCGGGGGGGGAACCTTTACGAGCAGTACTTC
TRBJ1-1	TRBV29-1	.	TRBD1	CSVEGQGVRSEAFF	TGCAGCGTTGAAGGACAGGGGGTGCGCTCTGAAGCTTTCTTT
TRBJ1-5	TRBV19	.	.	CASRIQENSNQPQHF	TGTGCCAGTAGGATACAGGAAAATAGCAATCAGCCCCAGCATTTT
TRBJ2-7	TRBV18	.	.	CASSPLEGAFSYEQYF	TGTGCCAGCTCACCACTGGAAGGGGCATTCTCCTACGAGCAGTACTTC
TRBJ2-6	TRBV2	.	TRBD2	CASRDRIAGTSGANVLTF	TGTGCCAGCAGGGATCGGATAGCGGGAACTTCTGGGGCCAACGTCCTGACTTTC
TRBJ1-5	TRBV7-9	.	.	CASSDTVKPQHF	TGTGCCAGCAGCGACACGGTGAAGCCCCAGCATTTT
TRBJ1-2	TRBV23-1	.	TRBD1	CASSRLRDRFIYTF	TGCGCCAGCAGTCGCCTCCGGGACAGGTTTATCTACACCTTC
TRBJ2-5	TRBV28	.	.	CASSQDQETQYF	TGTGCCAGCAGTCAGGATCAAGAGACCCAGTACTTC
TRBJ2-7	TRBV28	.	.	CASSLGFTGSYEQYF	TGTGCCAGCAGTTTGGGATTTACAGGATCCTACGAGCAGTACTTC
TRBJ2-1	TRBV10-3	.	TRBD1	CAISPGGQGYNEQFF	TGTGCCATCAGTCCTGGGGGACAGGGCTACAATGAGCAGTTCTTC
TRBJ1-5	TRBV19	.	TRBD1	CASSPEDRGSQPQHF	TGTGCCAGTAGCCCAGAGGACAGGGGCTCACAGCCCCAGCATTTT
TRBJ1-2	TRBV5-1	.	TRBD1	CASSSTGLVRGYTF	TGCGCCAGCAGCTCGACAGGGTTGGTCAGAGGCTACACCTTC
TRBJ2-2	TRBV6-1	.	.	CASSPHPGSGELFF	TGTGCCAGCAGTCCCCACCCTGGCTCCGGGGAGCTGTTTTTT
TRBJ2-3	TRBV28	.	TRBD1	CATADPAGQGTDTQYF	TGTGCCACCGCGGACCCGGCTGGACAGGGAACAGATACGCAGTATTTT
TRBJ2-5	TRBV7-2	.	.	CASSLAGSGGRETQYF	TGTGCCAGCAGCTTAGCAGGGTCGGGGGGCAGGGAGACCCAGTACTTC
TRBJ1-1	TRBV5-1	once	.	CASSAQQGNTEAFF	TGCGCCAGCAGCGCACAACAGGGGAACACTGAAGCTTTCTTT
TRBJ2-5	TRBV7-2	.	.	CASSLVVGGLQETQYF	TGTGCCAGCAGCTTGGTGGTAGGTGGGCTCCAAGAGACCCAGTACTTC
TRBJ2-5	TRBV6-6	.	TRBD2	CASNPGGAGDRTQYF	TGTGCCAGCAACCCCGGGGGGGCCGGCGATCGGACCCAGTACTTC
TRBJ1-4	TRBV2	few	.	CASSEWGVVATNEKLFF	TGTGCCAGCAGTGAATGGGGAGTAGTTGCAACTAATGAAAAACTGTTTTTT
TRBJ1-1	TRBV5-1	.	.	CASSSTANTEAFF	TGCGCCAGCAGTTCTACAGCGAACACTGAAGCTTTCTTT
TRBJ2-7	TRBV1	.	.	CTSSLLDRRYYYEQYF	TGCACCAGCAGTCTCCTGGACAGGCGTTATTACTACGAGCAGTACTTC
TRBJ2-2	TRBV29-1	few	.	CSVDRQNTGELFF	TGCAGCGTTGATAGACAGAACACCGGGGAGCTGTTTTTT
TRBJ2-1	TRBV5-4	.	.	CASSQGLPSGNEQFF	TGTGCCAGCAGCCAGGGACTCCCATCAGGAAATGAGCAGTTCTTC
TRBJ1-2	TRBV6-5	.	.	CASSAGNYGYTF	TGTGCCAGCAGCGCAGGAAACTATGGCTACACCTTC
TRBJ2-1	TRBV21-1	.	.	CASSKVLGGTGANEQFF	TGTGCCAGCAGCAAAGTTCTCGGAGGGACAGGGGCCAATGAGCAGTTCTTC
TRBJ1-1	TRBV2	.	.	CASTPDTLNTEAFF	TGTGCCAGCACCCCGGACACGTTGAACACTGAAGCTTTCTTT
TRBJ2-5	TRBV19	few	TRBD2	CASSPGGTIQETQYF	TGTGCCAGTAGCCCCGGGGGGACGATCCAAGAGACCCAGTACTTC
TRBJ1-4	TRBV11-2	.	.	CASSRTNEKLFF	TGTGCCAGCAGTCGGACTAATGAAAAACTGTTTTTT